The rows below give T cell receptor beta chains drawn from one sample of a study of beta chain features in type 1 diabetes. Sequencing was performed with immunoSEQ multiplex PCR; in TCRdb, only in-frame clones are kept and a portion is missing. The table includes about 340,000 clones, less than 9.5% detected once. Source material: central memory CD4+ T cells from blood. These receptors originate from a woman aged 18 to 35 in good health. CDR3s include the opening cysteine and the closing phenylalanine or tryptophan. The D gene is left open where the match is weak. The size entry is marked missing in some rows and otherwise reads once, few, many or a size class.

abundance | j_gene | v_gene | d_gene | CDR3aa | CDR3nt
NA | TRBJ2-1 | TRBV4-3 | TRBD2 | CASSPGLAGDNEQFF | TGCGCCAGCAGCCCGGGACTAGCGGGGGACAATGAGCAGTTCTTC
NA | TRBJ2-7 | TRBV7-9 | NA | CASSPRPAGHPSYEQYF | TGTGCCAGCAGCCCAAGACCTGCGGGACACCCCTCCTACGAGCAGTACTTC
NA | TRBJ2-1 | TRBV7-7 | NA | CASSFIGGNEQFF | TGTGCTAGCAGCTTTATCGGGGGCAATGAGCAGTTCTTC
NA | TRBJ2-1 | TRBV5-4 | NA | CASSGRGVGGGEGYNEQFF | TGTGCCAGCAGCGGGAGGGGGGTTGGCGGAGGAGAGGGATACAATGAGCAGTTCTTC
few | TRBJ2-7 | TRBV4-2 | NA | CASSQASGTRRSEQYF | TGTGCCAGCAGCCAAGCCTCCGGGACAAGAAGAAGCGAGCAGTACTTC
few | TRBJ2-7 | TRBV29-1 | NA | CSVVPNQDEQYF | TGCAGCGTTGTGCCGAACCAGGACGAGCAGTACTTC
NA | TRBJ2-7 | TRBV5-6 | NA | CASSLGGRQNYEQYF | TGTGCCAGCAGCTTGGGAGGACGGCAGAACTACGAGCAGTACTTC
few | TRBJ2-3 | TRBV5-4 | NA | CASRTGGSTDTQYF | TGTGCCAGCAGGACTGGAGGGAGCACAGATACGCAGTATTTT
NA | TRBJ1-2 | TRBV4-3 | NA | CASSQSHADPDGYTF | TGCGCCAGCAGCCAATCCCATGCGGACCCTGATGGCTACACCTTC
NA | TRBJ2-3 | TRBV5-1 | NA | CASRGPGGTDTQYF | TGCGCCAGCAGAGGGCCGGGGGGCACAGATACGCAGTATTTT
NA | TRBJ2-2 | TRBV7-2 | NA | CASSTLNTGELFF | TGTGCCAGCAGCACACTTAACACCGGGGAGCTGTTTTTT
few | TRBJ1-4 | TRBV6-6 | NA | CASTTTDSNEKLFF | TGTGCCAGCACCACGACAGATTCTAATGAAAAACTGTTTTTT
many | TRBJ1-2 | TRBV5-4 | NA | CASSLVTDYGYTF | TGTGCCAGCAGCTTGGTGACGGACTATGGCTACACCTTC
few | TRBJ2-5 | TRBV4-2 | NA | CASSQRRAGRQETQYF | TGTGCCAGCAGCCAACGTCGGGCGGGACGCCAAGAGACCCAGTACTTC
NA | TRBJ2-7 | TRBV20-1 | NA | CSANTGFEQYF | TGCAGTGCCAATACAGGGTTCGAGCAGTACTTC
NA | TRBJ2-5 | TRBV18 | TRBD2 | CASSTQYTSGLETQYF | TGTGCCAGCTCAACACAATATACTAGCGGCCTAGAGACCCAGTACTTC
few | TRBJ2-7 | TRBV7-3 | NA | CASSLTAAHEQYF | TGTGCCAGCAGCTTAACCGCGGCCCACGAGCAGTACTTC
NA | TRBJ2-1 | TRBV4-3 | TRBD2 | CASSQFLAGVYNEQFF | TGCGCCAGCAGCCAGTTCCTAGCGGGAGTGTACAATGAGCAGTTCTTC
few | TRBJ2-1 | TRBV28 | NA | CASSDQGDFYNEQFF | TGTGCCAGCAGTGACCAGGGGGACTTTTACAATGAGCAGTTCTTC
few | TRBJ2-5 | TRBV29-1 | TRBD2 | CSVAGTSGREETQYF | TGCAGCGTTGCTGGGACTAGCGGGAGGGAAGAGACCCAGTACTTC
many | TRBJ2-7 | TRBV7-2 | NA | CASSLGTTGYEQYF | TGTGCCAGCAGCTTAGGGACCACGGGATACGAGCAGTACTTC
NA | TRBJ1-1 | TRBV7-9 | NA | CASSLEAGFGKAFF | TGTGCCAGCAGCTTGGAGGCAGGGTTTGGGAAGGCTTTCTTT
NA | TRBJ1-1 | TRBV6-5 | TRBD1 | CASSGQGDTEAFF | TGTGCCAGCAGTGGACAGGGTGACACTGAAGCTTTCTTT
NA | TRBJ2-3 | TRBV9 | NA | CASSVGVSDTQYF | TGTGCCAGCAGCGTAGGGGTTTCAGATACGCAGTATTTT